Below, 15 T cell receptor beta chains from the same sample are listed, as sequenced in a study of blood T cell repertoires in COVID-19. Profiling relied on immunoSEQ multiplex PCR, and the TCRdb table lists in-frame clones only, not all of them. The table records roughly 350,000 clones, under 95% of them present only once. The source material was PBMCs or T cells enriched from blood (not recorded which). Source of these receptors: a woman in her twenties or thirties who had recovered from COVID-19.

The genes are TRBV7-9 and TRBJ2-3; 11 nucleotides agree with TRBD2. Per germline, CDR1 SEHNR and CDR2 FQNEAQ (reference sequence). The CDR3 totals 16 residues. V shed 3 bases, J shed 5 bases, and the junction held 7 bases outside the gene matches. The CDR3 protein is CASSFLAGGQGDTQYF. CDR3 DNA sequence: TGTGCCAGCAGCTTTCTAGCGGGGGGCCAAGGAGATACGCAGTATTTT.

This chain links TRBV19 with TRBJ2-5; D is uncertain. The germline V gene has CDR1 LNHDA and CDR2 SQIVND (reference sequence). This CDR3 has 15 residues. V gave up 5 bases and J gave up 2 bases, with 15 bases separating them. The CDR3 loop is CASSWRHGYQETQYF. The DNA for the CDR3 is TGTGCCAGTAGTTGGCGGCACGGTTATCAAGAGACCCAGTACTTC.

The V call is TRBV4-1, the J call TRBJ2-5; a weak D match, TRBD1 (6 bases). The V and J ends lost 6 bases and 5 bases respectively, with 19 bases between them. The CDR3 length is 15 residues. Germline-derived CDR1 and CDR2 are MGHRA and YSYEKL. The CDR3 nucleotides are TGCGCCAGCAGAGTGGACGGGACACTGGGGGAGACCCAGTACTTC. This gives the protein CASRVDGTLGETQYF.

In the case of this clone: The same CDR3 is also encoded by other DNA sequences in this sample. The J gene is TRBJ1-2, the V gene TRBV18; D not resolved. V lost 0 bases to trimming and J lost 0 bases, with 8 bases between them. Germline CDR1 is KGHSH and CDR2 is LQKENI. The CDR3 covers 15 residues. CDR3 sequence reads: CASSPPLIANYGYTF. DNA of the CDR3: TGTGCCAGCTCACCACCGCTAATAGCTAACTATGGCTACACCTTC.

The genes are TRBV6-6 and TRBJ1-1, with a possible D match to TRBD1 (6 bases). Trimming took 4 bases from V and 4 from J, leaving 10 bases between them. Germline lookup yields CDR1 MNHNY and CDR2 SVGAGI (reference sequence). The CDR3 covers 13 residues. In nucleotides, the CDR3 is TGTGCCAGCAGTTTACAGGGTCCCACTGAAGCTTTCTTT. Translation: CASSLQGPTEAFF.

The chain has TRBV30 and TRBJ1-2; D is possibly TRBD1 (6 bases). Deletions cut 1 base from V and 8 bases from J, with 17 bases between. The CDR3 totals 14 residues. From germline, CDR1 is GTSNPN and CDR2 SVGIG (reference sequence). The CDR3, as DNA: TGTGCCTGGAGTGATCCCTATTGGGGGGGCGGCTACACCTTC. Translated: CAWSDPYWGGGYTF.

The chain couples TRBV6-1 to TRBJ1-3, with 9 bases fitting TRBD1. Trimming cost V 3 bases and J 0 bases; bases outside gene matches: 6. The CDR3 length is 17 residues. Per the germline V gene, CDR1 is MNHNS and CDR2 is SASEGT. The chain's CDR3 is CASSEQKGQGSGNTIYF. The CDR3 DNA reads TGTGCCAGCAGTGAGCAGAAGGGACAGGGCTCTGGAAACACCATATATTTT.

V gene TRBV6-2 or TRBV6-3 combines with J gene TRBJ2-1; 13 bases fit TRBD2. Per the germline V gene, CDR1 is MNHEY and CDR2 is SVGEGT. V shed 5 bases, J shed 7 bases, and the junction held 11 bases outside the gene matches. The CDR3 is 17 residues long. The CDR3 nucleotides are TGTGCCAGCAGTCCGAACCTCGGGACTAGCGGGGTTAATGAGCAGTTCTTC. Translation: CASSPNLGTSGVNEQFF.

The rearrangement joins TRBV7-9 to TRBJ1-1; D remains ambiguous. Trimming took off 3 bases at V and 2 bases at J, with 7 bases between the two ends. Germline CDR1 and CDR2: SEHNR and FQNEAQ (reference sequence). This CDR3 comprises 13 residues. The CDR3 DNA is TGTGCCAGCAGCTTTGGGCTAAACACTGAAGCTTTCTTT. This encodes CASSFGLNTEAFF.

The chain employs TRBV27 and TRBJ1-1; TRBD1 matches 7 bases. Per the germline V gene, CDR1 is MNHEY and CDR2 is SMNVEV (reference sequence). The length of the CDR3 is 16 residues. V lost 6 bases to trimming and J lost 0 bases; unmatched junction nucleotides: 10. As DNA, the CDR3 is TGTGCCAGCAGCCTAATGACAGGGATGATGAACACTGAAGCTTTCTTT. The encoded protein is CASSLMTGMMNTEAFF.

The table lists this clone with a count of one. V gene TRBV29-1 combines with J gene TRBJ2-5; D may be TRBD1 (6 bases). Trimming left V 4 bases short and J 1 base short, with 13 bases between. Germline V gene data show CDR1 as SQVTM and CDR2 as ANQGSEA. The CDR3 runs to 14 residues. The CDR3 coding sequence is TGCAGCGTTGGCCCTCGAGGGGGCCAAGAGACCCAGTACTTC. Amino acids: CSVGPRGGQETQYF.

The V and J genes are TRBV6-5 and TRBJ2-3; 7 bases agree with TRBD1. From germline, CDR1 is MNHEY and CDR2 SVGAGI. With 2 bases clipped from V and 0 bases from J, the junction kept 5 bases outside the gene matches. This CDR3 comprises 16 residues. DNA of the CDR3: TGTGCCAGCAGTTACGGGACAGACCTCAGCACAGATACGCAGTATTTT. Protein sequence: CASSYGTDLSTDTQYF.

V is TRBV7-2 and J is TRBJ2-7; 10 bases line up with TRBD1. The CDR3 sequence is 15 residues long. Germline CDR1 and CDR2: SGHTA and FQGNSA. Trimming took 4 bases from V and 3 from J; bases not matched to a gene: 6. DNA of the CDR3: TGTGCCAGCAGCTCCGGGACAGGGGAATACTACGAGCAGTACTTC. It yields the protein CASSSGTGEYYEQYF.

The rearrangement links TRBV6-5 to TRBJ2-2; perhaps TRBD1 as D (6 bases). Germline CDR1 reads MNHEY; CDR2 reads SVGAGI. V was trimmed by 6 bases and J by 5 bases, leaving 16 bases between them. The CDR3 spans 15 residues. The CDR3 is CASSSSRGRTGELFF. As DNA, the CDR3 is TGTGCCAGCAGCTCCTCCAGGGGTAGGACCGGGGAGCTGTTTTTT.

In its sample, this clone was seen many times. The rearrangement links TRBV12-3 or TRBV12-4 to TRBJ2-5; TRBD1 might be the D (6 bases). V lost 7 bases and J 1 base, leaving 10 bases between the germline ends. The CDR3 covers 13 residues. Written as DNA, the CDR3 is TGTGCCAGCAAACAGGGTTCCCAAGAGACCCAGTACTTC. It is translated as CASKQGSQETQYF.